The TCR beta chain described here comes from a study of control samples from healthy donors and cancer patients. Germline CDR1 reads MNHEY; CDR2 reads SVGEGT. This CDR3 has 14 residues. Trimming shortened V by 2 bases and J by 7 bases, and 12 bases separated the two germline ends. Using immunoSEQ multiplex PCR, the repertoire was profiled, and TCRdb retains in-frame clones only, with some absent. This sample has under 150,000 clones, with approximately 88% found just once. This TCR was sampled from a man aged 25 to 45 in good health. The specimen was blood. This chain connects TRBV6-2 or TRBV6-3 to TRBJ1-5; a possible D gene is TRBD1 (6 bases). The CDR3 DNA follows: TGTGCCAGCAGTTACATGGGCAGGGGACAGCCCCAGCATTTT. This encodes CASSYMGRGQPQHF.